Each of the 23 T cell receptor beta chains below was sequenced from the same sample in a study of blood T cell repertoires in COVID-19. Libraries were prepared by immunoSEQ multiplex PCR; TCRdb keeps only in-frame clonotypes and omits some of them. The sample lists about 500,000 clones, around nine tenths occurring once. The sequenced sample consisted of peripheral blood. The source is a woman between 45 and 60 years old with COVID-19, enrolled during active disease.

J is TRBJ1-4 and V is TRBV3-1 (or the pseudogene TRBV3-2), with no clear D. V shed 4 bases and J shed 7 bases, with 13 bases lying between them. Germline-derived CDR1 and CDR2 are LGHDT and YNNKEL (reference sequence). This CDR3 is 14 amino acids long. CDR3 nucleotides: TGTGCCAGCAGCCCCCGGGGAGAAGGTGAAAAACTGTTTTTT. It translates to CASSPRGEGEKLFF.

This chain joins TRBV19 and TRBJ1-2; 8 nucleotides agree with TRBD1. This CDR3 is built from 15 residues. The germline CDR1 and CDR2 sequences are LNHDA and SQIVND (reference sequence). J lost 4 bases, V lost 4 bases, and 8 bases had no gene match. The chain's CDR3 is CASSSEGQAIYGYTF. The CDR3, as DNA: TGTGCCAGTAGTAGCGAGGGACAGGCCATCTATGGCTACACCTTC. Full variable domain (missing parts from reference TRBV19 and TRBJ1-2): DGGITQSPKYLFRKEGQNVTLSCEQNLNHDAMYWYRQDPGQGLRLIYYSQIVNDFQKGDIAEGYSVSREKKESFPLTVTSAQKNPTAFYLCASSSEGQAIYGYTFGSGTRLTVV.

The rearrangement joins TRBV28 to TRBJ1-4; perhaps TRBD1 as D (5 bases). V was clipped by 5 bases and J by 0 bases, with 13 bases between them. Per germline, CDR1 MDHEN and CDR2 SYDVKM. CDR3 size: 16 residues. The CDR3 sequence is CASSPRGLATNEKLFF. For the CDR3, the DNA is TGTGCCAGCAGTCCAAGGGGACTCGCAACTAATGAAAAACTGTTTTTT. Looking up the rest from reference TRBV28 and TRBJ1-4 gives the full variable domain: DVKVTQSSRYLVKRTGEKVFLECVQDMDHENMFWYRQDPGLGLRLIYFSYDVKMKEKGDIPEGYSVSREKKERFSLILESASTNQTSMYLCASSPRGLATNEKLFFGSGTQLSVL.

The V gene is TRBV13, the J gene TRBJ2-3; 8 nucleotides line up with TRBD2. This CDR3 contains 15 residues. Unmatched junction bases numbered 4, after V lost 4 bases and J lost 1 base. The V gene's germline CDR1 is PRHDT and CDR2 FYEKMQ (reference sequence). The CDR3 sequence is CASSSSGGGTDTQYF. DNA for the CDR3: TGTGCCAGCAGCTCCTCCGGGGGGGGCACAGATACGCAGTATTTT.

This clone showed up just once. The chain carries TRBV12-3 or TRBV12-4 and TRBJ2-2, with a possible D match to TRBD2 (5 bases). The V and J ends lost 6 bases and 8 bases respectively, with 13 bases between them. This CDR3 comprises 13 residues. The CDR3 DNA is TGTGCCAGCAGAGAGGGATTGGCGGGGGAGCTGTTTTTT. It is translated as CASREGLAGELFF.

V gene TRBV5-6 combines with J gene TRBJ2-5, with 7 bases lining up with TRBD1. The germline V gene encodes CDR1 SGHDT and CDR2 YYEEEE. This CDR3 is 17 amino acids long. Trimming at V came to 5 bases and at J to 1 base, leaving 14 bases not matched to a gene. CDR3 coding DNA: TGTGCCAGCAGTGGATACCACAGGGGACCAGCCCAAGAGACCCAGTACTTC. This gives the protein CASSGYHRGPAQETQYF.

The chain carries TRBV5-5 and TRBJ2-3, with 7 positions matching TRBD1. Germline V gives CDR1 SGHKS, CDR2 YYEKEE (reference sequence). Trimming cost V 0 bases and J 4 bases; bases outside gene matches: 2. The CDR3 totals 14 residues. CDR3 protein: CASSLEGGADTQYF. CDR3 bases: TGTGCCAGCAGCTTGGAAGGGGGCGCAGATACGCAGTATTTT. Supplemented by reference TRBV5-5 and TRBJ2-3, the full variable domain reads DAGVTQSPTHLIKTRGQQVTLRCSPISGHKSVSWYQQVLGQGPQFIFQYYEKEERGRGNFPDRFSARQFPNYSSELNVNALLLGDSALYLCASSLEGGADTQYFGPGTRLTVL.

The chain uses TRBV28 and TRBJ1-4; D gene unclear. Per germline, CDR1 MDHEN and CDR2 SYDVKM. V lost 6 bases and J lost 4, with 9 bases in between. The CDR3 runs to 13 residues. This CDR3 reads CASREALNEKLFF. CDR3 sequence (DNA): TGTGCCAGCAGAGAAGCCCTTAATGAAAAACTGTTTTTT. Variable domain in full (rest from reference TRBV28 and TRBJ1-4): DVKVTQSSRYLVKRTGEKVFLECVQDMDHENMFWYRQDPGLGLRLIYFSYDVKMKEKGDIPEGYSVSREKKERFSLILESASTNQTSMYLCASREALNEKLFFGSGTQLSVL.

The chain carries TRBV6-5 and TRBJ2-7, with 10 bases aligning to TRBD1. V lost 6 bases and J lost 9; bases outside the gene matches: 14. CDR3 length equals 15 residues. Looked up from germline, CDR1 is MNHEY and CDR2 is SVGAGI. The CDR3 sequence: CASRPPGQGNTGQYF. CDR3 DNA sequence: TGTGCCAGCAGGCCACCGGGACAGGGGAATACGGGGCAGTACTTC.

CDR3: CSVGSGMRYGYTF. CDR3 DNA sequence: TGCAGCGTTGGTTCAGGGATGCGCTATGGCTACACCTTC. The rearrangement uses TRBV29-1 and TRBJ1-2; weak D call: TRBD1 (5 bases). Germline V lookup: CDR1 SQVTM, CDR2 ANQGSEA. V was cut by 4 bases and J by 4 bases, with 13 bases left in between. The CDR3 runs 13 residues.

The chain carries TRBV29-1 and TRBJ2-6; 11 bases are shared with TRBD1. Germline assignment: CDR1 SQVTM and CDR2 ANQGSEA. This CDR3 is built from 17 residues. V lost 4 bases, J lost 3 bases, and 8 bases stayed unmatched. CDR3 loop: CSVAGGQGVVGANVLTF. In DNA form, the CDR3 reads TGCAGCGTTGCCGGGGGACAGGGGGTCGTTGGGGCCAACGTCCTGACTTTC.

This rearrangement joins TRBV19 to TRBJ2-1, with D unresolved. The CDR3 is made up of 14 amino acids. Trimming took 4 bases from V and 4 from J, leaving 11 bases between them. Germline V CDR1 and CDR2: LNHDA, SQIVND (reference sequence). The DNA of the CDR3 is TGTGCCAGTAGTAATATAGAACTGTACAATGAGCAGTTCTTC. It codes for CASSNIELYNEQFF.

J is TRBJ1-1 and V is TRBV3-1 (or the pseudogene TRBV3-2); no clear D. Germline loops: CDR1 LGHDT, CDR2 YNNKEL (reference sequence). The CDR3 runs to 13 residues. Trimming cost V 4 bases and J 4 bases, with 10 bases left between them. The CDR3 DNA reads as TGTGCCAGCAGCCTGCGGGTTACCACTGAAGCTTTCTTT. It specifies CASSLRVTTEAFF.

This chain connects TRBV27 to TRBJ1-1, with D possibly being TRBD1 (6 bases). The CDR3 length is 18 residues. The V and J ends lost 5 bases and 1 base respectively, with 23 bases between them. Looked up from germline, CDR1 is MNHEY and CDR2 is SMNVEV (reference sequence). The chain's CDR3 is CASSGIRRGGLQNTEAFF. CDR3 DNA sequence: TGTGCCAGCAGTGGTATTAGAAGGGGGGGCTTACAGAACACTGAAGCTTTCTTT.

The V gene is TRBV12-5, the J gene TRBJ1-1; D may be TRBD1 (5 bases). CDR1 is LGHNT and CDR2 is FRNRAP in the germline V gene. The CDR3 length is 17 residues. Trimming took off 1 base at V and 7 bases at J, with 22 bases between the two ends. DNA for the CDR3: TGTGCTAGTGGTTTGGGAATTCGACAGATAGCTAATGATGAAGCTTTCTTT. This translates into CASGLGIRQIANDEAFF. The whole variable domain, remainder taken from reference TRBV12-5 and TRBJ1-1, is DARVTQTPRHKVTEMGQEVTMRCQPILGHNTVFWYRQTMMQGLELLAYFRNRAPLDDSGMPKDRFSAEMPDATLATLKIQPSEPRDSAVYFCASGLGIRQIANDEAFFGQGTRLTVV.

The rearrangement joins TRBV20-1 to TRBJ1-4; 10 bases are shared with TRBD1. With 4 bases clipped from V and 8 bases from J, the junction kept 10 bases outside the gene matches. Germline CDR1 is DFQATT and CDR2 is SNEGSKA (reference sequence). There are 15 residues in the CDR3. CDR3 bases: TGCAGTGCTAATGAACCGGGACAGGGGTGGGAAAAACTGTTTTTT. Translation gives CSANEPGQGWEKLFF.

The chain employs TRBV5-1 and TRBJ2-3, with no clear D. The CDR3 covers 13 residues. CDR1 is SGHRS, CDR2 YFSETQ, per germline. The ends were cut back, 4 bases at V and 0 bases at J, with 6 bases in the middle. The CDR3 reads CASSESSTDTQYF. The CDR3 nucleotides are TGCGCCAGCAGCGAGAGTAGCACAGATACGCAGTATTTT.

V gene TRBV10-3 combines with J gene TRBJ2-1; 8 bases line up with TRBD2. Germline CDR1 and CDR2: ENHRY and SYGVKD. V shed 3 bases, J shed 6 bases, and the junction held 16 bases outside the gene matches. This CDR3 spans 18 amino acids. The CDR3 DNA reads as TGTGCCATCAGTGACCCGGAACCTCGGACTAGCCTTGGCAATGAGCAGTTCTTC. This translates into CAISDPEPRTSLGNEQFF.

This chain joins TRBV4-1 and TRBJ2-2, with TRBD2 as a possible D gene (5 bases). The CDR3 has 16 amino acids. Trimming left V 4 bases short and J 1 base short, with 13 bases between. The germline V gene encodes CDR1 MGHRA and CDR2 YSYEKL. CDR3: CASSRPGGGNTGELFF. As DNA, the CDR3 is TGCGCCAGCAGCCGCCCCGGAGGAGGGAACACCGGGGAGCTGTTTTTT.

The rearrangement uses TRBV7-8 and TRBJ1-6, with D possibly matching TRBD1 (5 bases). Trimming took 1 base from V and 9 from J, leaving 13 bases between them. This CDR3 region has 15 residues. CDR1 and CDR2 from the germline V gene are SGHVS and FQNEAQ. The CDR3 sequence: CASSLDGGDGSPLHF. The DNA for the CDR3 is TGTGCCAGCAGCTTAGATGGGGGGGACGGTTCACCCCTCCACTTT.

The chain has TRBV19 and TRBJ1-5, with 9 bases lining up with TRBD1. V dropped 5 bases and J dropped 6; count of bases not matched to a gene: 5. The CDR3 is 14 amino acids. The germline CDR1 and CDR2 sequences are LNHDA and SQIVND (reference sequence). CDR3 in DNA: TGTGCCAGTAGTGGGACAGGGTTGATTCAGCCCCAGCATTTT. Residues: CASSGTGLIQPQHF.

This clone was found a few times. The CDR3 DNA reads TGCGCCAGCAGCTTGGCCCCAGGGGGATATGGCTACACCTTC. Protein: CASSLAPGGYGYTF. The chain joins TRBV5-1 to TRBJ1-2; 7 positions match TRBD1. The trim removed 0 bases at V and 5 bases at J, leaving 4 bases unmatched. The germline V gene has CDR1 SGHRS and CDR2 YFSETQ. CDR3 length: 14 amino acids.

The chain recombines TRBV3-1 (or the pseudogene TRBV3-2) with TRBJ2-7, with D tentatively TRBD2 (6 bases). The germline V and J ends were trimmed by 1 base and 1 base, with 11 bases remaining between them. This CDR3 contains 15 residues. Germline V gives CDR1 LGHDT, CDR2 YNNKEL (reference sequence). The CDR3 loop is CASSQGRDGSYEQYF. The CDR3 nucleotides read TGTGCCAGCAGCCAAGGGCGGGACGGGTCCTACGAGCAGTACTTC.